The T cell receptor (beta chain) described here comes from a study of blood T cell repertoires in COVID-19. Across the study: Collection of acute and convalescent COVID-19 samples took place in the United States, Italy and Spain. T cells, B-cell-depleted T cells, or PBMCs supplied cDNA or gDNA.

The protocol was immunoSEQ multiplex PCR, while the TCRdb copy is restricted to in-frame clones and leaves out a portion. In the table there are fewer than 180,000 clones, roughly 80% of which are singletons. Germline V gene lookup returns CDR1 MNHNS and CDR2 SASEGT. Trimming pared 5 bases from V and 5 bases from J, leaving 15 bases between. CDR3 length: 15 residues. The rearrangement links TRBV6-1 to TRBJ1-4; D is unclear. The clonotype comes from a man between 65 and 80 years old with acute or convalescent COVID-19. Sequenced: peripheral blood. Written as DNA, the CDR3 is TGTGCCAGCAGTCACCTCCCGCGCACCAATGAAAAACTGTTTTTT. This encodes CASSHLPRTNEKLFF.